This T cell receptor beta chain was sequenced during a study of cytomegalovirus exposure and HLA in healthy donors. J was trimmed by 7 bases and V by 4 bases; bases with no gene match: 10. The germline V gene has CDR1 SGDLS and CDR2 YYNGEE. The CDR3 extends over 15 amino acids. A multiplex PCR was run with 60 Vbeta primers and 13 Jbeta primers. The protocol was immunoSEQ multiplex PCR, while the TCRdb copy is restricted to in-frame clones and leaves out a portion. In the table there are approximately 93,000 clones, 75% to 85% of which are singletons. Findings of the study overall: Specific recognition of CMV antigens was confirmed in vitro for a few chains (all CMV-associated).

This clone has more than one count but fewer than ten. Its target is not known. The chain carries TRBV9 and TRBJ1-4, with 7 bases identical to TRBD1. The sequenced sample consisted of PBMCs. The source is a woman in her forties in good health and CMV-seronegative. The CDR3 reads CASSTQGQPGEKLFF. Written as DNA, the CDR3 is TGTGCCAGCAGCACGCAGGGACAGCCAGGTGAAAAACTGTTTTTT. The full variable domain, its missing parts supplied by reference TRBV9 and TRBJ1-4, is DSGVTQTPKHLITATGQRVTLRCSPRSGDLSVYWYQQSLDQGLQFLIQYYNGEERAKGNILERFSAQQFPDLHSELNLSSLELGDSALYFCASSTQGQPGEKLFFGSGTQLSVL.